Detailed here is one T cell receptor (beta chain). Between the trimmed V and J ends, which lost 5 bases and 3 bases, there was a span of 10 bases. Germline V CDR1 and CDR2: LGHNA, YSLEER. This CDR3 is built from 13 residues. The sample originates from a study of blood T cell repertoires in COVID-19. Study background: The analysed material was cDNA or gDNA that came from T cells, B-cell-depleted T cells, or PBMCs.

In the authors' methods: Amplified reference gene primers provided the basis for estimating nucleated cell counts. Sequencing used immunoSEQ multiplex PCR; TCRdb keeps in-frame clones, though not all of them. V and J calls and clone size are as listed in that table; D and trimming were resolved from the DNA. The sample lists around 170,000 clones; under 90% were seen once. The chain combines TRBV4-3 with TRBJ1-1, with D tentatively TRBD1 (6 bases). The source material was peripheral blood. The source is a man in his thirties or forties with active or convalescent COVID-19. CDR3 sequence: CASSGQWDTEAFF. The CDR3 DNA is TGCGCCAGCAGCGGACAGTGGGACACTGAAGCTTTCTTT.